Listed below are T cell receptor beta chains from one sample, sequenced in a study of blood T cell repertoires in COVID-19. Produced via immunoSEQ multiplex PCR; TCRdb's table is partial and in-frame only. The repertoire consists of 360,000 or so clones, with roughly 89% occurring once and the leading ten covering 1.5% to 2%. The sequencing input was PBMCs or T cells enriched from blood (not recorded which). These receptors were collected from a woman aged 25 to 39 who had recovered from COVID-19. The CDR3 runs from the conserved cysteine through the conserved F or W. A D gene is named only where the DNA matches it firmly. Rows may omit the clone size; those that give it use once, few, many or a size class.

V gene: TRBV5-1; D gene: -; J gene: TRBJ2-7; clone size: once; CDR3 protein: CASSFSGGSYEQYF; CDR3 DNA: TGCGCCAGCAGCTTTTCAGGGGGGTCCTACGAGCAGTACTTC
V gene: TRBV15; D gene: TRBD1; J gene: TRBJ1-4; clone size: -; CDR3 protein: CATSRTGGTNEKLFF; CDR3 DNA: TGTGCCACCAGCAGAACAGGGGGGACTAATGAAAAACTGTTTTTT
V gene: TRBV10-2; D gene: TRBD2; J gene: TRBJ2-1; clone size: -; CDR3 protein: CASSEGSGSYNEQFF; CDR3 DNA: TGCGCCAGCAGTGAGGGTAGCGGGAGTTACAATGAGCAGTTCTTC
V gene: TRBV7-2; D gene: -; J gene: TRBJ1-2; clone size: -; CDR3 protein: CASSPQLGANYGYTF; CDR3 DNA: TGTGCCAGCAGCCCACAGTTGGGCGCGAACTATGGCTACACCTTC
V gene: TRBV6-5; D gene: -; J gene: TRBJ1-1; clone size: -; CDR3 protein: CASTLGRQYITEAFF; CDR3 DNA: TGTGCCAGCACCCTGGGCCGACAGTATATTACTGAAGCTTTCTTT
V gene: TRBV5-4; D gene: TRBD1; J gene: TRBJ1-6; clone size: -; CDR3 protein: CASSRDRISSYNSPLHF; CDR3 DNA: TGTGCCAGCAGTAGGGACAGGATCAGCTCCTATAATTCACCCCTCCACTTT
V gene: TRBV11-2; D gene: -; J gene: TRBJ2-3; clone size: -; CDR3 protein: CASTDFKRAGSTDTQYF; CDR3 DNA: TGTGCCAGCACCGACTTTAAGCGGGCTGGTAGCACAGATACGCAGTATTTT
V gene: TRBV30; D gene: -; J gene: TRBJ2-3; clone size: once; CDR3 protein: CAWSLGGNTQYF; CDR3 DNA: TGTGCCTGGAGCTTGGGAGGAAATACGCAGTATTTT
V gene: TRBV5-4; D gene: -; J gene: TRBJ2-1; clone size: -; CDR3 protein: CASSTPGQSYNEQFF; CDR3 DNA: TGTGCCAGCAGTACCCCGGGACAATCTTATAATGAGCAGTTCTTC
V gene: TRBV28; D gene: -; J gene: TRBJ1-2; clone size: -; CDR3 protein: CASTGFLYGYTF; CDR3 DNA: TGTGCCAGCACGGGGTTCTTATATGGCTACACCTTC
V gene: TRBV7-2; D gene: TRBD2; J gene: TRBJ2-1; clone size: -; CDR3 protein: CASRTLAGEGNEQFF; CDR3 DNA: TGTGCCAGCAGAACACTAGCGGGAGAAGGCAATGAGCAGTTCTTC
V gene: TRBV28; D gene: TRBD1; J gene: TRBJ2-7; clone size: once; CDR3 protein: CASSSHARGFEQYF; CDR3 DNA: TGTGCCAGCAGTTCCCATGCCAGGGGGTTCGAGCAGTACTTC
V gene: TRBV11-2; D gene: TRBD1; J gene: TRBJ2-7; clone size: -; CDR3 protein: CASSSDRGAKSYEQYF; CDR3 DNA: TGTGCCAGCAGCTCAGACAGGGGGGCCAAGTCCTACGAGCAGTACTTC
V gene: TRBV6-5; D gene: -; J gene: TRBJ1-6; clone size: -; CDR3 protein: CASSYGGRAGSPLHF; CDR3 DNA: TGTGCCAGCAGTTACGGGGGCAGGGCGGGCTCACCCCTCCACTTT
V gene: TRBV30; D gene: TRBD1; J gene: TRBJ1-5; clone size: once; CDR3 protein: CAWSLRTGGFNQPQHF; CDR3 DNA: TGTGCCTGGAGTCTCAGGACAGGGGGTTTTAATCAGCCCCAGCATTTT
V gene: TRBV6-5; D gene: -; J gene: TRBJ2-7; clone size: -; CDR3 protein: CASSYSRGATHEQYF; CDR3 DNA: TGTGCCAGCAGTTACTCCCGGGGGGCCACTCACGAGCAGTACTTC
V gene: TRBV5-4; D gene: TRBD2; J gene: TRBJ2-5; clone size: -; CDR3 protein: CASSLRLAGGLETQYF; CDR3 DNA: TGTGCCAGCAGCTTGAGACTAGCGGGGGGGCTTGAGACCCAGTACTTC
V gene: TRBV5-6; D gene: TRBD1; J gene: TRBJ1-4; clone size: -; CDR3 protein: CASSTRTGNEKLFF; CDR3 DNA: TGTGCCAGCAGCACCCGGACAGGGAATGAAAAACTGTTTTTT
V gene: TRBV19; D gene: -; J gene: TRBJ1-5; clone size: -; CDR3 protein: CASSVGQYSNQPQHF; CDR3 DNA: TGTGCCAGTAGTGTGGGGCAGTATAGCAATCAGCCCCAGCATTTT
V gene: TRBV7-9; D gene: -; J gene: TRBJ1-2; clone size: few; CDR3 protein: CASSIRPNGDYGYTF; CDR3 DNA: TGTGCCAGCAGCATCCGACCAAACGGGGACTATGGCTACACCTTC
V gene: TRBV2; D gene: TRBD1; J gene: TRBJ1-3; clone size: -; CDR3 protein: CASSFLGTGSGNTIYF; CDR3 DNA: TGTGCCAGCAGTTTCCTCGGGACAGGCTCTGGAAACACCATATATTTT
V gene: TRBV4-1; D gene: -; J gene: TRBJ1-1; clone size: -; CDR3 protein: CASSLWGVREAFF; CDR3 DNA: TGCGCCAGCAGCCTCTGGGGGGTTAGGGAAGCTTTCTTT
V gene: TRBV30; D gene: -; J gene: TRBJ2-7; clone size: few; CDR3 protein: CAWSGDNSYEQYF; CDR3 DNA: TGTGCCTGGAGTGGGGACAACTCCTACGAGCAGTACTTC
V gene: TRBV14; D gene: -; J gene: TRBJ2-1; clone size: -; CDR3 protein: CASSRRTYNEQFF; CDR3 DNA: TGTGCCAGCAGCAGGAGAACCTACAATGAGCAGTTCTTC
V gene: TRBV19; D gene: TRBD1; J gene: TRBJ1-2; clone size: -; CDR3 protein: CASSIQQGWGYGYTF; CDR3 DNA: TGTGCCAGTAGTATACAACAGGGGTGGGGCTATGGCTACACCTTC
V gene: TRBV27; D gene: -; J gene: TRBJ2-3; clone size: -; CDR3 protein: CASSFQGGTDTQYF; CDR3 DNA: TGTGCCAGCAGTTTTCAAGGGGGCACAGATACGCAGTATTTT
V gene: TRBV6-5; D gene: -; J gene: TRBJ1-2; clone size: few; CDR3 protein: CASSYRAGADGYTF; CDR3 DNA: TGTGCCAGCAGTTACAGAGCAGGGGCAGATGGCTACACCTTC
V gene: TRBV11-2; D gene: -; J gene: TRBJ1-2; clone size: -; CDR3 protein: CASSFRNYGYTF; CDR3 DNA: TGTGCCAGCAGCTTCCGTAACTATGGCTACACCTTC
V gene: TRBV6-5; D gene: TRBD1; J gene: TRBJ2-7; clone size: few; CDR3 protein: CASRLGQGARYEQYF; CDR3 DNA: TGTGCCAGCCGACTCGGACAGGGGGCACGTTACGAGCAGTACTTC
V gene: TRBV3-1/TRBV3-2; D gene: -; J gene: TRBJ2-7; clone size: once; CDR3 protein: CASSQEGTPGERKREQYF; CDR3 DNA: TGTGCCAGCAGCCAGGAGGGAACCCCCGGGGAGCGGAAAAGGGAGCAGTACTTC
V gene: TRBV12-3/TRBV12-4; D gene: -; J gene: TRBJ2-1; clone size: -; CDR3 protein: CASTTTGGREGLF; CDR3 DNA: TGTGCCAGCACCACTACTGGCGGGCGGGAAGGCCTCTTC
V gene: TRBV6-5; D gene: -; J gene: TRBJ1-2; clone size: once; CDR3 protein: CATTGQYEYGYTF; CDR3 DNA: TGTGCCACTACAGGGCAATATGAATATGGCTACACCTTC
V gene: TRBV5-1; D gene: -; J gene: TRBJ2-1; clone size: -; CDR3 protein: CASSTGNNEQFF; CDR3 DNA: TGCGCCAGCAGCACCGGGAACAATGAGCAGTTCTTC
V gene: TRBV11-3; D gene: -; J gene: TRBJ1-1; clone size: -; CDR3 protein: CASSPRVGTEAFF; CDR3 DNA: TGTGCCAGCAGCCCGCGGGTAGGAACTGAAGCTTTCTTT
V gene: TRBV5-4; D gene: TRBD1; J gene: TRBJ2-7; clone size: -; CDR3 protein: CASSLGAGTGYEQYF; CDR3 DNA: TGTGCCAGCAGCTTGGGTGCTGGGACAGGGTACGAGCAGTACTTC
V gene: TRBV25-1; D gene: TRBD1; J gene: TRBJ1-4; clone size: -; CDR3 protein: CASRGTVAGDGEKLFF; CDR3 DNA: TGTGCCAGCAGGGGGACAGTGGCCGGTGATGGTGAAAAACTGTTTTTT
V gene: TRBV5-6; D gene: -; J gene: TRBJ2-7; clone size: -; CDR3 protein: CASSLDRRITYEQYF; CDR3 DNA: TGTGCCAGCAGCTTGGACAGGAGAATTACCTACGAGCAGTACTTC
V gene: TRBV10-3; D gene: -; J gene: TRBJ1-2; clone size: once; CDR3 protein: CAISQGGLYYGYTF; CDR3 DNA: TGTGCCATCAGTCAGGGAGGTCTCTACTATGGCTACACCTTC
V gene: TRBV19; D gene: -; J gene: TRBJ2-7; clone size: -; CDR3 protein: CASSIATGQHYEQYF; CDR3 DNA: TGTGCCAGTAGTATAGCTACGGGACAACACTACGAGCAGTACTTC
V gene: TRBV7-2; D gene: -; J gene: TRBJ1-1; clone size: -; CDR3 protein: CASTGPNGAEAFF; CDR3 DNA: TGTGCCAGCACAGGGCCCAATGGGGCTGAAGCTTTCTTT
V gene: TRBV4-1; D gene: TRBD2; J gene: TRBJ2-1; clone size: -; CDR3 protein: CASSQDVMLAGSRNEQFF; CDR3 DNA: TGCGCCAGCAGCCAAGATGTTATGCTAGCGGGATCTCGCAATGAGCAGTTCTTC
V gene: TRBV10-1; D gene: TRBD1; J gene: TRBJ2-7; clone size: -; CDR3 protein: CASSLGHTGGSYEQYF; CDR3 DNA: TGCGCCAGCAGTCTGGGCCATACAGGGGGGTCCTACGAGCAGTACTTC
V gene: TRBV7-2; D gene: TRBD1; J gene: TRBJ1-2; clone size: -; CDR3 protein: CASSLGGQGTYTF; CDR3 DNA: TGTGCCAGCAGCTTAGGGGGACAGGGAACCTACACCTTC
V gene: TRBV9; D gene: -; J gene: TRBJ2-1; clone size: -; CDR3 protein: CASSVEGAGYNEQFF; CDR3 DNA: TGTGCCAGCAGCGTAGAGGGAGCTGGGTACAATGAGCAGTTCTTC
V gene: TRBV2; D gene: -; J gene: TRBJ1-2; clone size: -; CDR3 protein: CASRRTGDGYTF; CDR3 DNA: TGTGCCAGCAGACGAACAGGAGATGGCTACACCTTC
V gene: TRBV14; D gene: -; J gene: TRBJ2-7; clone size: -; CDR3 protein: CASSQWAGGQTYEQYF; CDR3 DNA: TGTGCCAGCAGCCAATGGGCTGGCGGGCAAACCTACGAGCAGTACTTC
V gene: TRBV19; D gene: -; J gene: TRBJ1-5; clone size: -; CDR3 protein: CASSIWGGVRPYQPQHF; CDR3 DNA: TGTGCCAGTAGTATTTGGGGGGGGGTCCGACCCTATCAGCCCCAGCATTTT
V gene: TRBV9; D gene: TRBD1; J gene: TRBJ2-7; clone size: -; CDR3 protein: CASTPGQGAYEQYF; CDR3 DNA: TGTGCCAGCACCCCGGGACAGGGGGCCTACGAGCAGTACTTC
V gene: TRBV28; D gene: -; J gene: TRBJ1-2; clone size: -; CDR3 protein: CATAGGGYGYTF; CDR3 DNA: TGTGCCACCGCGGGGGGGGGCTATGGCTACACCTTC